One and the same sample provided the 6 T cell receptor beta chains below, sequenced in a study of blood T cell repertoires in COVID-19. TCRdb's copy holds only in-frame clones and misses some; the assay was immunoSEQ multiplex PCR. The sample consists of 140,000 to 150,000 clones, more than 65% of them appearing once. The sample was peripheral blood. The receptors were sampled from a man in his fifties or sixties with active or convalescent COVID-19.

V usage is TRBV9 and J usage is TRBJ2-7; TRBD1 is a possible D gene (5 bases). V was trimmed by 0 bases and J by 0 bases, leaving 10 bases between them. Germline V CDR1 and CDR2: SGDLS, YYNGEE. The CDR3 is 15 residues long. The CDR3 coding sequence is TGTGCCAGCAGCGTAGCGCCAGGGAACTCCTACGAGCAGTACTTC. Translated: CASSVAPGNSYEQYF.

The V and J genes are TRBV11-3 and TRBJ2-2; 8 bases line up with TRBD2. The CDR3 extends over 16 amino acids. V gave up 5 bases and J gave up 1 base; unmatched junction bases: 6. Per the germline V gene, CDR1 is SGHNT and CDR2 is YENEEA. For the CDR3, the DNA is TGTGCCAGCAGCCCGAGACTAGCGCAGAACACCGGGGAGCTGTTTTTT. Its translation: CASSPRLAQNTGELFF.

The chain combines TRBV14 with TRBJ2-1; D remains ambiguous. This CDR3 contains 15 residues. V was pared by 4 bases and J by 4 bases, with 14 bases between. The germline gives CDR1 SGHDN, CDR2 FVKESK. The CDR3 DNA reads TGTGCCAGCAGCCCCCGTCCTCAGGCTTACAATGAGCAGTTCTTC. Translated: CASSPRPQAYNEQFF.

This clone was counted once. The chain recombines TRBV7-2 with TRBJ1-1; 8 bases are a match to TRBD1. The CDR3 extends over 15 amino acids. V lost 4 bases and J lost 0; bases outside the gene matches: 4. CDR1 and CDR2 from the germline V gene are SGHTA and FQGNSA. The CDR3 is CASSSRDRLNTEAFF. The CDR3 DNA reads as TGTGCCAGCAGCTCCCGGGACAGGTTGAACACTGAAGCTTTCTTT.

The chain links TRBV4-1 to TRBJ2-7; TRBD1 aligns across 10 bases. Germline assignment: CDR1 MGHRA and CDR2 YSYEKL. This CDR3 has 17 residues. V was pared by 0 bases and J by 0 bases, with 5 bases of the junction left unmatched. The CDR3 DNA follows: TGCGCCAGCAGCCAAGAGTGGACAGGGGGTCTCTCCTACGAGCAGTACTTC. This codes for CASSQEWTGGLSYEQYF.

This clone was seen a single time. V and J are TRBV6-2 or TRBV6-3 and TRBJ2-7; the match to TRBD2 covers 13 bases. The CDR3 covers 15 residues. The trim removed 3 bases at V and 8 bases at J, leaving 7 bases unmatched. The germline V gene encodes CDR1 MNHEY and CDR2 SVGEGT. This CDR3 reads CASSYTGTSGEKQYF. The CDR3 bases are TGTGCCAGCAGTTATACCGGGACTAGCGGGGAGAAGCAGTACTTC.